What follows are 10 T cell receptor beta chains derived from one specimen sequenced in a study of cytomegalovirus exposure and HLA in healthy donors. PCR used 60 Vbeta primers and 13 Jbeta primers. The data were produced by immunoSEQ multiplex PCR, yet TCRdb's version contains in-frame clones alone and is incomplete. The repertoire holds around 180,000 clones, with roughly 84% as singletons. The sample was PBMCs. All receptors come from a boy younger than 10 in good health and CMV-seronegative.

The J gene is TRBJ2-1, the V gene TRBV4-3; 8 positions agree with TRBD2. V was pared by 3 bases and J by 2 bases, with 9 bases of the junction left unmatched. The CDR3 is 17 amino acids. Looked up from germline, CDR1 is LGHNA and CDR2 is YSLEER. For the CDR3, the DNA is TGCGCCAGCAGCCAGGAACCAAGCGGGAGTACCTACAATGAGCAGTTCTTC. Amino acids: CASSQEPSGSTYNEQFF.

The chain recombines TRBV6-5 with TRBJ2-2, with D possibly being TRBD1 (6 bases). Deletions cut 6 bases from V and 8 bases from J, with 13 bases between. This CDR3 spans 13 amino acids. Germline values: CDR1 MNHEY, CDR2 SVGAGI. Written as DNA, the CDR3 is TGTGCCAGCAGCCCGACAGGTAGTGGGGAGCTGTTTTTT. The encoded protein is CASSPTGSGELFF.

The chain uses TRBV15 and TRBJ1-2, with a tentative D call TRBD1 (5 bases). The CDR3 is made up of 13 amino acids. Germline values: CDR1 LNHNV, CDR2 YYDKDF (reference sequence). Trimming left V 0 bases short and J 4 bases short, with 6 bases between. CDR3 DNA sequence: TGTGCCACCAGCAGAGAGGGGGGCTATGGCTACACCTTC. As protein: CATSREGGYGYTF.

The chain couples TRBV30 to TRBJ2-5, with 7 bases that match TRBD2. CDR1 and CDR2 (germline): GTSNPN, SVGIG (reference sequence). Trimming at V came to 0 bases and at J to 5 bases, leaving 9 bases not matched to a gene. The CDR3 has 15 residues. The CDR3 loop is CAWSVGAGDSETQYF. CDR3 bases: TGTGCCTGGAGTGTAGGGGCGGGAGATTCGGAGACCCAGTACTTC.

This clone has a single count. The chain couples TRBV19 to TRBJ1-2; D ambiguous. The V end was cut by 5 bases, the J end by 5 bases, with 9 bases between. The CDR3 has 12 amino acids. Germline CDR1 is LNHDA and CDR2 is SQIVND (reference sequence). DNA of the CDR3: TGTGCCAGTAGTCGTGGAGGGTATGGCTACACCTTC. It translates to CASSRGGYGYTF.

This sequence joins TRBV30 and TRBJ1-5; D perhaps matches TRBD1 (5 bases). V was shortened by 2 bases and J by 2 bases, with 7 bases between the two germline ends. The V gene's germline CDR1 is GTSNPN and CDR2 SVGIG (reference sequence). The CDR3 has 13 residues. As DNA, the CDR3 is TGTGCCTGGAGTTGGGGGGGCAATCAGCCCCAGCATTTT. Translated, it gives CAWSWGGNQPQHF.

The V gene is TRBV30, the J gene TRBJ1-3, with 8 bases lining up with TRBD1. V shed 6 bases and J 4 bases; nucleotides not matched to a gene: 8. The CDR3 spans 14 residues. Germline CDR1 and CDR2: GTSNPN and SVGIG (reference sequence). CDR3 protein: CACQMDRAGNTIYF. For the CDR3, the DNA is TGTGCCTGTCAGATGGACAGGGCAGGAAACACCATATATTTT.

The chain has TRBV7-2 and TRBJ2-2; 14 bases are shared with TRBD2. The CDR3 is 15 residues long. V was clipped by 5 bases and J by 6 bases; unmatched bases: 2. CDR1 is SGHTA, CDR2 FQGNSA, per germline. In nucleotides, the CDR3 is TGTGCCAGCAGCAGGACTAGCGGGAGGTCCGGGGAGCTGTTTTTT. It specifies CASSRTSGRSGELFF.

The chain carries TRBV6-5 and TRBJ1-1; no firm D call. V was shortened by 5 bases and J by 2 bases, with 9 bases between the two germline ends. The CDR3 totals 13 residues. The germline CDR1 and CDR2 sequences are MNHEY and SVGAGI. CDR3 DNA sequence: TGTGCCAGCAGTCGAGTAAAAAACACTGAAGCTTTCTTT. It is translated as CASSRVKNTEAFF.

CDR3 amino acids: CASSQRGNGELFF. The CDR3 DNA is TGCGCCAGCAGCCAACGGGGGAACGGGGAGCTGTTTTTT. V usage is TRBV4-3 and J usage is TRBJ2-2; possibly TRBD2 for D (6 bases). CDR3 length: 13 amino acids. CDR1 LGHNA and CDR2 YSLEER come from the germline V gene. V was cut by 2 bases and J by 7 bases, with 8 bases left in between.